The 21 T cell receptor beta chains below were found in one sample sequenced in a study of T-cell reconstitution after alpha-beta-depleted transplantation in children. Unique molecular identifiers were incorporated into the prepared TCRbeta library. TCRdb re-derived calls from the PCR reads in MiXCR, one entry per CDR3 protein. The sample lists about 640,000 distinct CDR3 sequences; roughly 13% were seen once. The sequencing used PBMCs, mostly from graft donor cells, collected 360 days after TCRalphabeta/CD19-depleted stem cell transplant. Receptors originate from a male patient between 5 and 17 years old who had a stem cell transplant for acute myeloid leukemia, so the T cells may come from the graft donor.

This clonotype was recorded many times. This rearrangement joins TRBV29-1 to TRBJ2-1; 14 positions match TRBD2. The germline V gene has CDR1 SQVTM and CDR2 ANQGSEA. This CDR3 has 13 amino acids. V shed 6 bases, J shed 6 bases, and the junction held 1 base outside the gene matches. CDR3 DNA: TGCAGCGTAGGACTAGCGGGAGGCAATGAGCAGTTCTTC. Protein sequence: CSVGLAGGNEQFF.

This clonotype was counted a few times. The chain combines TRBV29-1 with TRBJ1-2; no definite D call. Trimming cost V 2 bases and J 1 base, with 14 bases left between them. The CDR3 spans 15 residues. Germline lookup yields CDR1 SQVTM and CDR2 ANQGSEA. The CDR3 DNA sequence: TGCAGCGTTGAAACTACGGAGACTTTTAACTATGGCTACACCTTC. Residues: CSVETTETFNYGYTF.

V and J are TRBV29-1 and TRBJ2-1; TRBD2 aligns across 7 bases. The CDR3 spans 15 residues. Germline V gene data show CDR1 as SQVTM and CDR2 as ANQGSEA. J lost 6 bases, V lost 0 bases, and 8 bases had no gene match. CDR3 sequence (DNA): TGCAGCGTTGAAGATCAACTAGCGTCCCTCAATGAGCAGTTCTTC. The encoded protein is CSVEDQLASLNEQFF.

The CDR3 DNA reads as TGTGCCAGCAGTTCCCGGGGACTAGCGGTCTCCTACAATGAGCAGTTCTTC. Translated, it gives CASSSRGLAVSYNEQFF. The genes are TRBV12-3 or TRBV12-4 and TRBJ2-1; 11 nucleotides line up with TRBD2. CDR3 length equals 17 residues. V gave up 4 bases and J gave up 0 bases; unmatched junction bases: 5.

This clonotype has a count of ten or more. The DNA of the CDR3 is TGTGCCAGCAGCCTTAAGTCAATCGGGGAGCTGTTTTTT. Translation: CASSLKSIGELFF. The chain carries TRBV7-3 and TRBJ2-2; unclear D gene. Germline CDR1 SGHTA, CDR2 FQGTGA. The CDR3 spans 13 residues. V lost 5 bases, J lost 7 bases, and 11 bases lay in between. Full variable domain (remainder filled in from reference TRBV7-3 and TRBJ2-2): GAGVSQTPSNKVTEKGKYVELRCDPISGHTALYWYRQSLGQGPEFLIYFQGTGAADDSGLPNDRFFAVRPEGSVSTLKIQRTERGDSAVYLCASSLKSIGELFFGEGSRLTVL.

This clonotype came up a few times. This chain links TRBV28 with TRBJ2-7; the match to TRBD2 covers 10 bases. Unmatched junction bases numbered 12, after V lost 7 bases and J lost 0 bases. Germline assignment: CDR1 MDHEN and CDR2 SYDVKM. CDR3 length equals 17 residues. The CDR3 DNA reads as TGTGCCAGCACGAGCGGGAGGGCCAGGATTGACTCCTACGAGCAGTACTTC. The encoded protein is CASTSGRARIDSYEQYF.

J is TRBJ2-3 and V is TRBV5-1; 9 nucleotides line up with TRBD2. Germline values: CDR1 SGHRS, CDR2 YFSETQ. Trimming at V came to 0 bases and at J to 4 bases, leaving 12 bases not matched to a gene. The CDR3 has 18 residues. In DNA, the CDR3 is TGCGCCAGCAGCTTGGCCTGGAGCGGGAGGCTGGGGGCAGATACGCAGTATTTT. Its translation: CASSLAWSGRLGADTQYF.

The genes are TRBV18 and TRBJ2-5; no clear D gene. The ends were cut back, 2 bases at V and 4 bases at J, with 8 bases in the middle. CDR3 length: 13 residues. Germline assignment: CDR1 KGHSH and CDR2 LQKENI. CDR3 coding DNA: TGTGCCAGCTCACCAGTTTCGGGAGAGACCCAGTACTTC. Amino acids: CASSPVSGETQYF. Supplemented by reference TRBV18 and TRBJ2-5, the full variable domain reads NAGVMQNPRHLVRRRGQEARLRCSPMKGHSHVYWYRQLPEEGLKFMVYLQKENIIDESGMPKERFSAEFPKEGPSILRIQQVVRGDSAAYFCASSPVSGETQYFGPGTRLLVL.

The chain employs TRBV6-6 and TRBJ2-7; 7 bases line up with TRBD2. Germline CDR1 is MNHNY and CDR2 is SVGAGI (reference sequence). The CDR3 consists of 13 residues. Losses at the gene ends were 8 bases for V and 4 bases for J; bases not matched to a gene: 8. CDR3 amino acids: CASGAGEAYEQYF. The CDR3 coding sequence is TGTGCCAGCGGGGCGGGAGAAGCATACGAGCAGTACTTC.

At least ten counts were recorded for this clonotype. This chain uses TRBV21-1 with TRBJ2-7; the DNA was not compared with TRBD2, the D call given in the table. TRBV21-1 is assigned pseudogene status. CDR3 length: 18 amino acids. The CDR3 region has the DNA TGTGCCAGCAGCAAATGGGGGACTAGCGCTTTGGGCCCCTACGAGCAGTACTTC. Amino acids: CASSKWGTSALGPYEQYF.

The V and J genes are TRBV4-3 and TRBJ2-7, with a weak D call TRBD2 (6 bases). Per germline, CDR1 LGHNA and CDR2 YSLEER. V lost 0 bases and J lost 3, with 15 bases in between. This CDR3 comprises 16 residues. The CDR3 DNA sequence: TGCGCCAGCAGCCAAGATAGGGCGGGATTCCTCTACGAGCAGTACTTC. Protein sequence: CASSQDRAGFLYEQYF.

Concerning this clonotype itself: Being one base from a much bigger clone, this may be a read error. The chain employs TRBV5-1 and TRBJ2-5; D ambiguous. This CDR3 has 11 residues. Deletions cut 5 bases from V and 9 bases from J, with 11 bases between. Germline assignment: CDR1 SGHRS and CDR2 YFSETQ. The CDR3 bases are TGCGCCAGCAGTGGCGTGGGGTCCCAGTACTTC. Its protein product is CASSGVGSQYF.

This clonotype was seen more than once but under ten times. This chain links TRBV20-1 with TRBJ2-5, with TRBD1 matching over 11 bases. This CDR3 spans 15 amino acids. CDR1 and CDR2 from the germline V gene are DFQATT and SNEGSKA (reference sequence). Germline trimming cut 8 bases from V and 2 bases from J; bases unmatched to any gene: 10. The CDR3 DNA is TGCAGTACCTTGGACAGGGGGCTAATACAAGAGACCCAGTACTTC. It codes for CSTLDRGLIQETQYF.

This clonotype has just a few counts. The V and J genes are TRBV2 and TRBJ2-7; no clear D gene. This CDR3 spans 14 amino acids. Trimming took off 2 bases at V and 5 bases at J, with 13 bases between the two ends. Germline V gives CDR1 SNHLY, CDR2 FYNNEI. The CDR3 DNA reads as TGTGCCAGCAGTGAACTCCTTAACCACAACGAGCAGTACTTC. As protein: CASSELLNHNEQYF.

This chain links TRBV27 with TRBJ2-6; possibly TRBD1 for D (5 bases). Looked up from germline, CDR1 is MNHEY and CDR2 is SMNVEV (reference sequence). The V end lost 8 bases, the J end lost 1 base, and 9 bases lay between the germline ends. The CDR3 has 14 residues. CDR3 in DNA: TGTGCCAGCCGTGACAGATCTGGGGCCAACGTCCTGACTTTC. It codes for CASRDRSGANVLTF.

The chain recombines TRBV7-2 with TRBJ2-5; tentatively, D is TRBD1 or TRBD2 (7 bases each). Trimming removed 5 bases at V and 1 base at J, with 14 bases between. This CDR3 is 15 amino acids long. CDR1 SGHTA and CDR2 FQGNSA come from the germline V gene. The CDR3 DNA follows: TGTGCCAGCAGCCCTCAGCGGGACAGCCAAGAGACCCAGTACTTC. Translation gives CASSPQRDSQETQYF.

This clonotype has only a few counts. The V gene is TRBV28, the J gene TRBJ2-7; possible D gene TRBD2, 6 bases. This CDR3 is 16 amino acids long. In germline, CDR1 is MDHEN, CDR2 SYDVKM. V lost 3 bases, J lost 5 bases, and 20 bases lay in between. The DNA of the CDR3 is TGTGCCAGCAGTTTGATCGGGAGCAGAGGGCAGAACGAGCAGTACTTC. This encodes CASSLIGSRGQNEQYF. The full variable domain, with the rest looked up from reference TRBV28 and TRBJ2-7, is DVKVTQSSRYLVKRTGEKVFLECVQDMDHENMFWYRQDPGLGLRLIYFSYDVKMKEKGDIPEGYSVSREKKERFSLILESASTNQTSMYLCASSLIGSRGQNEQYFGPGTRLTVT.

This clonotype was counted ten times or more. The chain has TRBV29-1 and TRBJ1-2; 7 nucleotides line up with TRBD1. The ends lost 4 bases at V and 6 bases at J; junction bases unmatched: 2. The CDR3 is 11 residues long. The germline V gene encodes CDR1 SQVTM and CDR2 ANQGSEA. The CDR3 nucleotides read TGCAGCGTTGGACAGGGCGATGGCTACACCTTC. Translating it yields CSVGQGDGYTF.

In its sample, this clonotype was seen many times. CDR3 DNA: TGCAGCGAAATCGCGGGAGCAGTCTACAATGAGCAGTTCTTC. Translation: CSEIAGAVYNEQFF. The V gene is TRBV29-1, the J gene TRBJ2-1; 7 positions agree with TRBD2. This CDR3 spans 14 amino acids. Trimming took 7 bases from V and 3 from J; bases not matched to a gene: 9. The germline CDR1 and CDR2 sequences are SQVTM and ANQGSEA.

In this sample, this clonotype turned up a few times. The gene calls are TRBV6-1 and TRBJ2-7; TRBD2 might be the D (5 bases). Deletions cut 8 bases from V and 6 bases from J, with 23 bases between. Germline CDR1 is MNHNS and CDR2 is SASEGT. This CDR3 contains 15 residues. The CDR3 DNA sequence: TGTGCCAGCCGACCGATCACACTAGGATGGGGCGAGCAGTACTTC. Encoded protein: CASRPITLGWGEQYF.

CDR3 residues: CSARYSVHLSSYNEQFF. CDR3 in DNA: TGCAGTGCTAGGTACAGTGTCCATTTGAGCTCCTACAATGAGCAGTTCTTC. The gene calls are TRBV20-1 and TRBJ2-1; D gene unclear. This CDR3 is 17 amino acids long. Trimming shortened V by 3 bases and J by 0 bases, and 18 bases separated the two germline ends. The germline V gene has CDR1 DFQATT and CDR2 SNEGSKA (reference sequence).